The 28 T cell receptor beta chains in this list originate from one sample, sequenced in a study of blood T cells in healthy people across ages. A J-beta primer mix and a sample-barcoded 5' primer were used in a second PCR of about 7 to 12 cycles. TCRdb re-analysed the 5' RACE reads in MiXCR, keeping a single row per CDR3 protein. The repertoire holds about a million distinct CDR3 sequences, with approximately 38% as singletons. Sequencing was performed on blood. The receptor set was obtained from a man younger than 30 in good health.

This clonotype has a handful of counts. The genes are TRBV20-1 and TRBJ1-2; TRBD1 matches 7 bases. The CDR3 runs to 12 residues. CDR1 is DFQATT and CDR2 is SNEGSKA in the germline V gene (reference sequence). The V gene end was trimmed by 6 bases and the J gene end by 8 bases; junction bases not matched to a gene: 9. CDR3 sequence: CSARGQGEGYTF. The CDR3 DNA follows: TGCAGTGCGAGGGGCCAGGGGGAGGGCTACACCTTC.

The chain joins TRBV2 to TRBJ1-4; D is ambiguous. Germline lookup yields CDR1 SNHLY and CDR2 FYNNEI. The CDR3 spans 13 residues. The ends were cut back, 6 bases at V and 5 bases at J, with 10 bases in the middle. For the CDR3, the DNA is TGTGCCAGCAGGGGCGACGCGAATGAAAAACTGTTTTTT. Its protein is CASRGDANEKLFF.

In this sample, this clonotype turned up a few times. CDR3 region: CSAPNPGTYGYTF. For the CDR3, the DNA is TGCAGTGCTCCCAACCCGGGGACTTATGGCTACACCTTC. The rearrangement joins TRBV20-1 to TRBJ1-2; perhaps TRBD1 as D (5 bases). V lost 5 bases and J lost 5, with 15 bases in between. Germline V gene data show CDR1 as DFQATT and CDR2 as SNEGSKA (reference sequence). The length of the CDR3 is 13 residues.

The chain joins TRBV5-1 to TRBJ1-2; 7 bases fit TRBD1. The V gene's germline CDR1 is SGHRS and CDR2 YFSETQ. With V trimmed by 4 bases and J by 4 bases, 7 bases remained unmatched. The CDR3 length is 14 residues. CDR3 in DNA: TGCGCCAGCAGCGAACCCGGACAGGCCTATGGCTACACCTTC. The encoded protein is CASSEPGQAYGYTF.

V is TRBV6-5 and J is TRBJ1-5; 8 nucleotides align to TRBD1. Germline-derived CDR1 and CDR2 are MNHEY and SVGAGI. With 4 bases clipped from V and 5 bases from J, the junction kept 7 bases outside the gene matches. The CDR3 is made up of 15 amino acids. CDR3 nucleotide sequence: TGTGCCAGCAGTTCCCTGACAGGGGTCCATCAGCCCCAGCATTTT. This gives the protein CASSSLTGVHQPQHF.

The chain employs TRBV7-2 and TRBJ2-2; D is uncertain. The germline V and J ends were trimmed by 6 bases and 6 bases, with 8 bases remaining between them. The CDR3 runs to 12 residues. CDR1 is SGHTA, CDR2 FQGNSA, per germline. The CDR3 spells CASRPPAGELFF. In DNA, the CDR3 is TGTGCCAGCAGACCCCCGGCCGGGGAGCTGTTTTTT.

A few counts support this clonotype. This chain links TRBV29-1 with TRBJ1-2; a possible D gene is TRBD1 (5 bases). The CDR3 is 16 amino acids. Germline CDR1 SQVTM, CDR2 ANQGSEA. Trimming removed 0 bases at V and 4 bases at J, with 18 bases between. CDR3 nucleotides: TGCAGCGTTGAAGATGATTCGGGGCGGGCACCCTATGGCTACACCTTC. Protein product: CSVEDDSGRAPYGYTF.

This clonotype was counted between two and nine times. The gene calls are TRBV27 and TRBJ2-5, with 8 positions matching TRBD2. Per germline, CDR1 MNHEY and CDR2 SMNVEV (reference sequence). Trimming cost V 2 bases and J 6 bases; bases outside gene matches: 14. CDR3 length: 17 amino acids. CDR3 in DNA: TGTGCCAGCAGTTTAATTCGGCCAGCGGGGGTACCCCAGACCCAGTACTTC. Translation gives CASSLIRPAGVPQTQYF.

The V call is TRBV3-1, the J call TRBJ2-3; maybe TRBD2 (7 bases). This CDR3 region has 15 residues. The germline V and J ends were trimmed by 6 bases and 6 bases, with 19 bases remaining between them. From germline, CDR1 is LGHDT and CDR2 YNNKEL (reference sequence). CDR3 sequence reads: CASSSGGRLGDTQYF. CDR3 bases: TGTGCCAGCAGTTCCGGGGGGCGGCTTGGGGATACGCAGTATTTT.

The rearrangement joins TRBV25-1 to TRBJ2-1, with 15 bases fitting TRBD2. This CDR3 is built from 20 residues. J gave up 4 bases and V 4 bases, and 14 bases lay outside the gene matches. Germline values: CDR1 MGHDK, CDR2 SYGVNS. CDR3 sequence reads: CASSASRTSGRVERYNEQFF. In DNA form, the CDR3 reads TGTGCCAGCAGTGCCTCGCGGACTAGCGGGAGGGTTGAGAGGTACAATGAGCAGTTCTTC. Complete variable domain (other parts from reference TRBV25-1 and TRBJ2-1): EADIYQTPRYLVIGTGKKITLECSQTMGHDKMYWYQQDPGMELHLIHYSYGVNSTEKGDLSSESTVSRIRTEHFPLTLESARPSHTSQYLCASSASRTSGRVERYNEQFFGPGTRLTVL.

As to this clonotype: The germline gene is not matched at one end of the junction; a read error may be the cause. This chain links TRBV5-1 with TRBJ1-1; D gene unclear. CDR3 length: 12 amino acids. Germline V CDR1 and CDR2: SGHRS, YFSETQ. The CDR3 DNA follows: TGCGCCAGCAGCTTGGGGGATACTGAAACTTTCTTT. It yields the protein CASSLGDTETFF.

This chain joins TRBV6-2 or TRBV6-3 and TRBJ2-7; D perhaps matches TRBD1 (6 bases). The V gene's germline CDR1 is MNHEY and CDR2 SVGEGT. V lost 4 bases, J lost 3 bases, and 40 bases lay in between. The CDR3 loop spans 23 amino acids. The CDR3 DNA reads TGTGCCAGCAGTTGGGTTCGGGTACGGAGCCAAATGAACAGGGAAAGAGGCTACTACGAGCAGTACTTC. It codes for CASSWVRVRSQMNRERGYYEQYF.

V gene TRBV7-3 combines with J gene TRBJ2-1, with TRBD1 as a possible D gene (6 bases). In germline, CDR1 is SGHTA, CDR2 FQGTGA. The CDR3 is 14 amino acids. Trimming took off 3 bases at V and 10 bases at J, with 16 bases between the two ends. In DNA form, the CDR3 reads TGTGCCAGCAGCTTGTCCAGGGGCCGCCAGGAGCAGTTCTTC. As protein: CASSLSRGRQEQFF.

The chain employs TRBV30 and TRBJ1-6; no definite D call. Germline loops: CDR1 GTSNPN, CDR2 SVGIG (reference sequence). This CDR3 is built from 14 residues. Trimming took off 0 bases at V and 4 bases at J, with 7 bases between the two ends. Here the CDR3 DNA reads TGTGCCTGGAGTGTTGTCAGATATAATTCACCCCTCCACTTT. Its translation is CAWSVVRYNSPLHF.

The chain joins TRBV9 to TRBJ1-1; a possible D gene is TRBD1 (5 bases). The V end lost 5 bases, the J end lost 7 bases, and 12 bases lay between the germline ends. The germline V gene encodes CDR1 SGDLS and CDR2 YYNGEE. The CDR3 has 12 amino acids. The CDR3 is CASSPGADEAFF. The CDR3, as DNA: TGTGCCAGCAGTCCTGGGGCCGATGAAGCTTTCTTT.

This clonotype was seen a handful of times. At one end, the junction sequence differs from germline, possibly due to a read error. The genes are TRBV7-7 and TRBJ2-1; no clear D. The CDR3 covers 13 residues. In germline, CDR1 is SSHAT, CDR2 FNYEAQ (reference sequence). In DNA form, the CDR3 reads TGTGCTAGCAGCTTTGATTACGGCCATGAGCAGTTCTTC. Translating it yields CASSFDYGHEQFF.

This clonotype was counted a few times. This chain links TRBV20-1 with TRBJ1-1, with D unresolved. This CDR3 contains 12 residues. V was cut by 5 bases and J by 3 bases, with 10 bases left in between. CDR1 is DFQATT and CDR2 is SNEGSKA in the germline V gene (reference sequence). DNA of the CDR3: TGCAGTGCTCCCCGCGGGGACACTGAAGCTTTCTTT. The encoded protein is CSAPRGDTEAFF.

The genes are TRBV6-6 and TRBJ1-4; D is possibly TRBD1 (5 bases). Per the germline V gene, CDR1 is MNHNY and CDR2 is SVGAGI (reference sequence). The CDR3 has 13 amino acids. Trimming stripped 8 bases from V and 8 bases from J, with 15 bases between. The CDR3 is CASSSRGGEKLFF. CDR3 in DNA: TGTGCCAGCTCGTCTCGGGGGGGGGAAAAACTGTTTTTT.

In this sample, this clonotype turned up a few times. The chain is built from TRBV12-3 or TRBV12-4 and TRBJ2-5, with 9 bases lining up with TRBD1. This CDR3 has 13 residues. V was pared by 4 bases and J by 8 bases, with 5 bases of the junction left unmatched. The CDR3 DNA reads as TGTGCCAGCAGTTCGGACAGGGGAGGAACCCAGTACTTC. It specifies CASSSDRGGTQYF.

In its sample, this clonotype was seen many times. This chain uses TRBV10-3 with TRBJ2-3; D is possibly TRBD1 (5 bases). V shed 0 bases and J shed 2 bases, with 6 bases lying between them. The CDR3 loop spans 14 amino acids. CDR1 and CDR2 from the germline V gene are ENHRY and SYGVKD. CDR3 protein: CAISESTATDTQYF. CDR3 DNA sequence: TGTGCCATCAGTGAGTCGACAGCCACAGATACGCAGTATTTT.

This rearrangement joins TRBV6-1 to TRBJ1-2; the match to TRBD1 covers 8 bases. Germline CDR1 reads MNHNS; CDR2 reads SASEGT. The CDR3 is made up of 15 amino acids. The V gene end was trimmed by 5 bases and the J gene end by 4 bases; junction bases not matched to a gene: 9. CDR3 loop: CASSSTGGRVYGYTF. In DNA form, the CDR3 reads TGTGCCAGCAGTTCAACAGGGGGGCGCGTCTATGGCTACACCTTC.

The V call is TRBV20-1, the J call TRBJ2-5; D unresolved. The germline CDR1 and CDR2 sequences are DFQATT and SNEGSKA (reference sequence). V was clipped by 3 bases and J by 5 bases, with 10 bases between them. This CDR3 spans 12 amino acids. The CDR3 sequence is CSASKQQETQYF. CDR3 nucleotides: TGCAGTGCTAGTAAACAACAGGAGACCCAGTACTTC.

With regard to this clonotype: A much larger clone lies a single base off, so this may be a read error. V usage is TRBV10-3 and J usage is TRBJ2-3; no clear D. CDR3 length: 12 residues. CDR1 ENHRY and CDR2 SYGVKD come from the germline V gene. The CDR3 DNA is TGTGCCGTCAGCTTTAGCACAGATACGCAGTATTTT. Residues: CAVSFSTDTQYF.

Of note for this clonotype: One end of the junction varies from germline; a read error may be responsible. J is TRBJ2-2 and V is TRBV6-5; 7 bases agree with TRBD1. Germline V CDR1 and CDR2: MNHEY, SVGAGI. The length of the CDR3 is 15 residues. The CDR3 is CASHFGTANTGELFF. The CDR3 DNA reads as TGTGCCAGCCACTTTGGGACAGCGAACACCGGGGAGTTGTTTTTT.

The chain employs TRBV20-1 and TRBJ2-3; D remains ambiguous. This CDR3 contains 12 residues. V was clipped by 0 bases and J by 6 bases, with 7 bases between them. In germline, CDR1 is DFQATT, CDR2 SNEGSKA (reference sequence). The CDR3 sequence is CSARDLGDTQYF. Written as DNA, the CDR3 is TGCAGTGCTAGAGATCTGGGCGATACGCAGTATTTT.

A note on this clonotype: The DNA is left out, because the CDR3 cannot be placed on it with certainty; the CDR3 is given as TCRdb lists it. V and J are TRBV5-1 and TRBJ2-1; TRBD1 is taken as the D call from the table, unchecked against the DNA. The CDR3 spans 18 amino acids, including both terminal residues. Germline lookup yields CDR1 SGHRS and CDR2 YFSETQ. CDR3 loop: CASSLELFLERGDNEQFF.

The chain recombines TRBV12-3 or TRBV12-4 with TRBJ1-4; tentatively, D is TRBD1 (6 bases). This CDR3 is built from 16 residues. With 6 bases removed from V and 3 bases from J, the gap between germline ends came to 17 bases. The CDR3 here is CASRHRGAASNEKLFF. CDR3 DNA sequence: TGTGCCAGCAGGCATCGGGGGGCCGCATCTAATGAAAAACTGTTTTTT.

The CDR3 sequence: CASSQWGGDAYEQYF. In DNA, the CDR3 is TGTGCCAGCAGCCAGTGGGGGGGCGATGCCTACGAGCAGTACTTC. The rearrangement uses TRBV6-2 or TRBV6-3 and TRBJ2-7; D is perhaps TRBD2 (7 bases). The V end lost 6 bases, the J end lost 2 bases, and 17 bases lay between the germline ends. The CDR3 contains 15 residues. CDR1 and CDR2 from the germline V gene are MNHEY and SVGEGT.